These T cell receptor beta chains were read from a single sample in a study of T cell clonotyping in hematopoietic cell transplantation. TCRdb's table, derived via immunoSEQ multiplex PCR, lists solely in-frame clones and lacks some. The data hold more than 5,000 clones, with 32% observed a single time. The specimen comprised peripheral blood mononuclear cells, sampled 30 days after allogeneic stem cell transplant. The receptor set was obtained from a female patient in her forties or fifties who had an allogeneic stem cell transplant from an unrelated donor, so the T cells may come from the graft donor. Some clones in this sample may be carry-over from other donors' samples. Each CDR3 is given with its conserved first and last residue. D genes are given only for firm matches. Not every row has a clone size; where given, it reads once, few, many or a size class.

clone_size: -
j_call: TRBJ2-7
d_call: -
v_call: TRBV1
cdr3_nt: TGCACCAGCAGCCCCTTAGCGGGGGGGAGGTACGAGCAGTACTTC
cdr3_aa: CTSSPLAGGRYEQYF

clone_size: -
j_call: TRBJ2-6
d_call: -
v_call: TRBV4-2
cdr3_nt: TGTGCCAGCAGCCAAGCCGACAGCTCTGGGGCCAACGTCCTGACTTTC
cdr3_aa: CASSQADSSGANVLTF

clone_size: few
j_call: TRBJ1-2
d_call: -
v_call: TRBV2
cdr3_nt: TGTGCCAAAGAACAGGGTACTAACTATGGCTACACCTTC
cdr3_aa: CAKEQGTNYGYTF

clone_size: -
j_call: TRBJ1-5
d_call: -
v_call: TRBV9
cdr3_nt: TGTGCCAGCAGTCTCATGGATGGCAATCAGCCCCAGCATTTT
cdr3_aa: CASSLMDGNQPQHF

clone_size: few
j_call: TRBJ2-7
d_call: TRBD1
v_call: TRBV4-1
cdr3_nt: TGCGCCAGCAGCCAAGTCTCACAGGGGGTCTACGAGCAGTACTTC
cdr3_aa: CASSQVSQGVYEQYF

clone_size: -
j_call: TRBJ2-5
d_call: TRBD2
v_call: TRBV30
cdr3_nt: TGTGCCTGGAGCGCCTGGACTAGCGGGGAAGAGACCCAGTACTTC
cdr3_aa: CAWSAWTSGEETQYF

clone_size: few
j_call: TRBJ2-3
d_call: -
v_call: TRBV5-6
cdr3_nt: TGTGCCAGCAGCTTGGCGGGGGGGACAGGGTCGGGGTATTTT
cdr3_aa: CASSLAGGTGSGYF

clone_size: few
j_call: TRBJ2-5
d_call: -
v_call: TRBV30
cdr3_nt: TGTGCCTGGAGTGTAAACAATCCGGGAGAGACCCAGTACTTC
cdr3_aa: CAWSVNNPGETQYF

clone_size: -
j_call: TRBJ2-1
d_call: TRBD1
v_call: TRBV2
cdr3_nt: TGTGCCAGCAGTGACCGGACAGGGGGGAATGAGCAGTTCTTC
cdr3_aa: CASSDRTGGNEQFF

clone_size: -
j_call: TRBJ2-5
d_call: -
v_call: TRBV30
cdr3_nt: TGTGCCTGGAATCGAGCGCTGCAAGAGACCCAGTACTTC
cdr3_aa: CAWNRALQETQYF

clone_size: -
j_call: TRBJ2-7
d_call: TRBD2
v_call: TRBV9
cdr3_nt: TGTGCCAGCAGCGTCGGGACTAGCGACTCCTACGAGCAGTACTTC
cdr3_aa: CASSVGTSDSYEQYF

clone_size: few
j_call: TRBJ1-5
d_call: TRBD1
v_call: TRBV4-3
cdr3_nt: TGCGCCAGCAGCCGGACAAGGGGGCTTCAGCCCCAGCATTTT
cdr3_aa: CASSRTRGLQPQHF

clone_size: few
j_call: TRBJ2-7
d_call: TRBD1
v_call: TRBV5-6
cdr3_nt: TGTGCCAGCAGCTCTGAGGACAGGGTCTACGAGCAGTACTTC
cdr3_aa: CASSSEDRVYEQYF

clone_size: -
j_call: TRBJ1-2
d_call: TRBD1
v_call: TRBV25-1
cdr3_nt: TGTGCCAGCAGGGCAGGGGGTCTCTATGGCTACACCTTC
cdr3_aa: CASRAGGLYGYTF

clone_size: few
j_call: TRBJ1-2
d_call: -
v_call: TRBV30
cdr3_nt: TGTGCCTGGAGTGTGTCCCCCTTCCAATATGGCTACACCTTC
cdr3_aa: CAWSVSPFQYGYTF

clone_size: medium-sized
j_call: TRBJ2-7
d_call: TRBD1
v_call: TRBV5-4
cdr3_nt: TGTGCCAGCAGCTCAAGGGGACAGGGGAGAGCTTGGCCCTACGAGCAGTACTTC
cdr3_aa: CASSSRGQGRAWPYEQYF

clone_size: -
j_call: TRBJ1-6
d_call: -
v_call: TRBV5-1
cdr3_nt: TGCGCCAGCAGCTCCGCTCCCCCTGGTGGGAATTCACCCCTCCACTTT
cdr3_aa: CASSSAPPGGNSPLHF

clone_size: -
j_call: TRBJ1-1
d_call: TRBD1
v_call: TRBV25-1
cdr3_nt: TGTGCCAGCAGTGATTGGGGGGGACAGAAGCGAAAAGCTTTCTTT
cdr3_aa: CASSDWGGQKRKAFF

clone_size: few
j_call: TRBJ1-2
d_call: -
v_call: TRBV30
cdr3_nt: TGTGCCTGGGCCCGGGATCTTCACTATGGCTACACCTTC
cdr3_aa: CAWARDLHYGYTF

clone_size: -
j_call: TRBJ1-1
d_call: -
v_call: TRBV30
cdr3_nt: TGTGCCTCTCCAGGGACCACTGAAGCTTTCTTT
cdr3_aa: CASPGTTEAFF

clone_size: -
j_call: TRBJ1-6
d_call: TRBD1
v_call: TRBV9
cdr3_nt: TGTGCCAGCAGCGCTGCCTCTCGGGACAGGCATTCACCCCTCCACTTT
cdr3_aa: CASSAASRDRHSPLHF

clone_size: few
j_call: TRBJ2-7
d_call: -
v_call: TRBV1
cdr3_nt: TGCACCAGCAGCCACCACCGGGACACCCCAGGGTGGCAGTACTTC
cdr3_aa: CTSSHHRDTPGWQYF

clone_size: -
j_call: TRBJ2-7
d_call: TRBD2
v_call: TRBV29-1
cdr3_nt: TGCAGCGTTGAAGAGGGGGGGACTACCGAGCAGTACTTC
cdr3_aa: CSVEEGGTTEQYF

clone_size: -
j_call: TRBJ1-2
d_call: -
v_call: TRBV30
cdr3_nt: TGTGCCTGGAGAGCCGCGAGGTTTCACTATGGCTACACCTTC
cdr3_aa: CAWRAARFHYGYTF

clone_size: -
j_call: TRBJ1-6
d_call: -
v_call: TRBV7-6
cdr3_nt: TGTGCCAGCAGCTTCGGACTGAATAATTCACCCCTCCACTTT
cdr3_aa: CASSFGLNNSPLHF

clone_size: -
j_call: TRBJ1-4
d_call: -
v_call: TRBV6-1
cdr3_nt: TGTGCCAGCAGGAGATCAACTAATGAAAAACTGTTTTTT
cdr3_aa: CASRRSTNEKLFF

clone_size: few
j_call: TRBJ1-5
d_call: -
v_call: TRBV6-5
cdr3_nt: TGTGCCAGCAGTGACTCTAGCAATCAGCCCCAGCATTTT
cdr3_aa: CASSDSSNQPQHF

clone_size: -
j_call: TRBJ2-5
d_call: -
v_call: TRBV30
cdr3_nt: TGTGCCTGCGGAGGCGATGAGACCCAGTACTTC
cdr3_aa: CACGGDETQYF

clone_size: -
j_call: TRBJ2-7
d_call: -
v_call: TRBV28
cdr3_nt: TGTGCCAGCACTCCTCCCCGGGGGAAGCAGTACTTC
cdr3_aa: CASTPPRGKQYF

clone_size: -
j_call: TRBJ1-5
d_call: -
v_call: TRBV6-5
cdr3_nt: TGTGCCAGCAGAAGGACAGTAAATCAGCCCCAGCATTTT
cdr3_aa: CASRRTVNQPQHF

clone_size: -
j_call: TRBJ2-3
d_call: -
v_call: TRBV4-3
cdr3_nt: TGCGCCAGCAGCCAAGGCTCACCAGATACGCAGTATTTT
cdr3_aa: CASSQGSPDTQYF

clone_size: few
j_call: TRBJ2-1
d_call: -
v_call: TRBV5-6
cdr3_nt: TGTGCCAGCAGCTTTGGGGATCGTTCCTACAATGAGCAGTTCTTC
cdr3_aa: CASSFGDRSYNEQFF

clone_size: few
j_call: TRBJ1-1
d_call: -
v_call: TRBV5-6
cdr3_nt: TGTGCCAGCAGCTTTGGAGGTACTGAAGCTTTCTTT
cdr3_aa: CASSFGGTEAFF

clone_size: -
j_call: TRBJ2-7
d_call: -
v_call: TRBV5-6
cdr3_nt: TGTGCCAGCAGCGCACAGGGTTCCTACGAGCAGTACTTC
cdr3_aa: CASSAQGSYEQYF

clone_size: few
j_call: TRBJ2-1
d_call: TRBD2
v_call: TRBV2
cdr3_nt: TGTGCCAGCAGTGGTGGTAGCGGGGGGATACAGTTCTTC
cdr3_aa: CASSGGSGGIQFF

clone_size: -
j_call: TRBJ1-2
d_call: -
v_call: TRBV30
cdr3_nt: TGTGCCTGGAAACAGACAGACACTAACTATGGCTACACCTTC
cdr3_aa: CAWKQTDTNYGYTF

clone_size: -
j_call: TRBJ1-2
d_call: -
v_call: TRBV29-1
cdr3_nt: TGCAGCGCTCGGGGCGGCAGCTCCTCCAGTGGCTACACCTTC
cdr3_aa: CSARGGSSSSGYTF

clone_size: once
j_call: TRBJ2-7
d_call: -
v_call: TRBV25-1
cdr3_nt: TGTGCCAGCAGTTGGCGAGACGGTGCCTACGAGCAGTACTTC
cdr3_aa: CASSWRDGAYEQYF

clone_size: -
j_call: TRBJ2-5
d_call: -
v_call: TRBV2
cdr3_nt: TGTGCCAGCAGTAGCTTGGCCCAGTACTTC
cdr3_aa: CASSSLAQYF

clone_size: -
j_call: TRBJ2-7
d_call: -
v_call: TRBV30
cdr3_nt: TGTGCCTGGAGTTTAACGGGGGTACCAGCGTCATACGAGCAGTACTTC
cdr3_aa: CAWSLTGVPASYEQYF

clone_size: -
j_call: TRBJ2-2
d_call: -
v_call: TRBV30
cdr3_nt: TGTGCCTGGAGCGGAGGGCTCGGCACCGGGGAGCTGTTTTTT
cdr3_aa: CAWSGGLGTGELFF

clone_size: -
j_call: TRBJ1-6
d_call: -
v_call: TRBV6-5
cdr3_nt: TGTGCCAGCAGTTACGGACAGCTCGGAAATTCACCCCTCCACTTT
cdr3_aa: CASSYGQLGNSPLHF

clone_size: -
j_call: TRBJ1-6
d_call: -
v_call: TRBV30
cdr3_nt: TGTGCCTGGAAGAGACGGAGGTCCAATTCACCCCTCCACTTT
cdr3_aa: CAWKRRRSNSPLHF

clone_size: -
j_call: TRBJ2-7
d_call: -
v_call: TRBV29-1
cdr3_nt: TGCAGCGTTAGCCAGTCCTTTGGCGAGCAGTACTTC
cdr3_aa: CSVSQSFGEQYF

clone_size: -
j_call: TRBJ2-7
d_call: TRBD2
v_call: TRBV6-6
cdr3_nt: TGTGCCAGCACCCAACTAGGGAGGGGTCACGAGCAGTACTTC
cdr3_aa: CASTQLGRGHEQYF

clone_size: -
j_call: TRBJ2-7
d_call: -
v_call: TRBV30
cdr3_nt: TGTGCCTGGGAACAGATTTCCTACGAGCAGTACTTC
cdr3_aa: CAWEQISYEQYF

clone_size: few
j_call: TRBJ2-7
d_call: TRBD2
v_call: TRBV4-1
cdr3_nt: TGCGCCAGCAGCCAACAGCGGGAGCGCGAGCAGTACTTC
cdr3_aa: CASSQQREREQYF

clone_size: -
j_call: TRBJ2-7
d_call: -
v_call: TRBV6-7
cdr3_nt: TGTGCCAGCAGTTACTCGGAGACTCGCGAACTCGACTACGAGCAGTACTTC
cdr3_aa: CASSYSETRELDYEQYF

clone_size: medium-sized
j_call: TRBJ1-6
d_call: TRBD1
v_call: TRBV30
cdr3_nt: TGTGCCTGGAGTAAGGGACAGGATAATTCACCCCTCCACTTT
cdr3_aa: CAWSKGQDNSPLHF

clone_size: -
j_call: TRBJ2-2
d_call: -
v_call: TRBV29-1
cdr3_nt: TGCAGCGCTCCCGGTGACACCGGGGAGCTGTTTTTT
cdr3_aa: CSAPGDTGELFF

clone_size: -
j_call: TRBJ2-5
d_call: TRBD2
v_call: TRBV25-1
cdr3_nt: TGTGCCAGCAGTTCCCTCTCCACAGCGGGAGGGCGGGAGACCCAGTACTTC
cdr3_aa: CASSSLSTAGGRETQYF

clone_size: few
j_call: TRBJ1-5
d_call: -
v_call: TRBV30
cdr3_nt: TGTGCCTGGAGTGTACCGGATCAGCCCCAGCATTTT
cdr3_aa: CAWSVPDQPQHF

clone_size: few
j_call: TRBJ1-4
d_call: -
v_call: TRBV30
cdr3_nt: TGTGCCTGGAGTAGGGCAGATTCTGAAAAACTGTTTTTT
cdr3_aa: CAWSRADSEKLFF